Each of the 23 T cell receptor beta chains below was sequenced from the same sample in a study of Ad26.COV2.S vaccination and SARS-CoV-2 variants. Treatment described: some 20 received Ad26.COV2.S at low or high dose, single or two shots; 5 received placebo; per-sample allocation not given. Day 63 after the first vaccine or placebo injection was the time point for sampling. The method was immunoSEQ multiplex PCR; TCRdb's version includes in-frame clones alone and lacks a portion of them. The sample shows around 300,000 clones, around 89% of them seen only once. Here the sequenced sample was peripheral blood, taken in a trial of Ad26.COV2.S vaccine versus placebo. These receptor sequences come from a person between 18 and 65 years old who received the Ad26.COV2.S COVID-19 vaccine or a placebo.

The CDR3 is CASSDRAASGGTYEQYF. The CDR3 DNA sequence: TGTGCCAGCAGCGATCGAGCGGCTAGCGGGGGGACCTACGAGCAGTACTTC. The genes are TRBV7-8 and TRBJ2-7; 11 nucleotides align to TRBD2. Germline V gene sequence: CDR1 SGHVS, CDR2 FQNEAQ. CDR3 size: 17 residues. Trimming at V came to 5 bases and at J to 2 bases, leaving 11 bases not matched to a gene. The full variable domain, in which reference TRBV7-8 and TRBJ2-7 provide the parts outside the CDR3, is GAGVSQSPRYKVAKRGQDVALRCDPISGHVSLFWYQQALGQGPEFLTYFQNEAQLDKSGLPSDRFFAERPEGSVSTLKIQRTQQEDSAVYLCASSDRAASGGTYEQYFGPGTRLTVT.

As DNA, the CDR3 is TGTGCCAGCTCACCACAGGGGGCAATCATGGATGGCTACACCTTC. Translated: CASSPQGAIMDGYTF. This chain links TRBV18 with TRBJ1-2; 7 bases are a match to TRBD1. The V segment lost 1 base and the J segment 6 bases; nucleotides outside the gene matches: 8. Germline values: CDR1 KGHSH, CDR2 LQKENI. The CDR3 is made up of 15 amino acids.

The J gene is TRBJ2-7, the V gene TRBV7-2; 7 bases are shared with TRBD1. Unmatched junction bases numbered 17, after V lost 7 bases and J lost 2 bases. Looked up from germline, CDR1 is SGHTA and CDR2 is FQGNSA. The CDR3 is 17 residues long. The CDR3 DNA sequence: TGTGCCAGCAATTCACCAGAGTCCAGGGGGAAGACCTACGAGCAGTACTTC. It translates to CASNSPESRGKTYEQYF.

This clone came up a few times. This chain links TRBV5-3 with TRBJ1-6; D perhaps matches TRBD1 (6 bases). TRBV5-3 is placed among ORFs of uncertain function. V lost 1 base and J 6 bases, leaving 14 bases between the germline ends. The CDR3 runs to 16 residues. The CDR3 region is CARSLNLGASNSPLHF. DNA for the CDR3: TGTGCCAGAAGCTTGAACTTGGGGGCCAGTAATTCACCCCTCCACTTT.

The chain uses TRBV7-2 and TRBJ2-7; D might be TRBD1 or TRBD2, each matching 5 bases. CDR1 SGHTA and CDR2 FQGNSA come from the germline V gene. This CDR3 region has 13 residues. Trimming cost V 3 bases and J 2 bases, with 8 bases left between them. The CDR3 spells CASSFGDPYEQYF. DNA of the CDR3: TGTGCCAGCAGCTTTGGGGACCCCTACGAGCAGTACTTC. Full variable domain (rest looked up from reference TRBV7-2 and TRBJ2-7): GAGVSQSPSNKVTEKGKDVELRCDPISGHTALYWYRQSLGQGLEFLIYFQGNSAPDKSGLPSDRFSAERTGGSVSTLTIQRTQQEDSAVYLCASSFGDPYEQYFGPGTRLTVT.

The chain recombines TRBV18 with TRBJ2-5, with D unresolved. The CDR3 sequence is 14 residues long. V was shortened by 2 bases and J by 5 bases, with 12 bases between the two germline ends. CDR1 is KGHSH, CDR2 LQKENI, per germline. This chain's CDR3 is CASSPSGPRETQYF. CDR3 bases: TGTGCCAGCTCACCATCCGGGCCTAGGGAGACCCAGTACTTC.

This sequence joins TRBV6-2 or TRBV6-3 and TRBJ2-3; 7 positions match TRBD1. With 2 bases clipped from V and 0 bases from J, the junction kept 8 bases outside the gene matches. CDR1 and CDR2 (germline): MNHEY, SVGEGT. The CDR3 covers 17 residues. CDR3 sequence: CASSYTLTGSSTDTQYF. As DNA, the CDR3 is TGTGCCAGCAGTTACACCTTGACAGGGAGTAGCACAGATACGCAGTATTTT.

J is TRBJ1-1 and V is TRBV19; D is undetermined. Per the germline V gene, CDR1 is LNHDA and CDR2 is SQIVND (reference sequence). The CDR3 loop spans 13 amino acids. Trimming removed 8 bases from V and 1 base from J, with 11 bases in between. The DNA of the CDR3 is TGTGCCAGTGCAAGAGAAAGGAACACTGAAGCTTTCTTT. Its translation is CASARERNTEAFF.

The CDR3 DNA sequence: TGTGCCAGCAGCAGAACACACACAGGGCGATATGGCTACACCTTC. Protein product: CASSRTHTGRYGYTF. V and J are TRBV5-8 and TRBJ1-2, with D possibly matching TRBD1 (6 bases). Trimming took off 4 bases at V and 5 bases at J, with 18 bases between the two ends. Germline CDR1 reads SGHTS; CDR2 reads YDEGEE. CDR3 length: 15 residues.

The chain is built from TRBV7-8 and TRBJ2-3; 10 nucleotides align to TRBD2. The ends lost 5 bases at V and 5 bases at J; junction bases unmatched: 7. Germline CDR1 is SGHVS and CDR2 is FQNEAQ. This CDR3 has 15 residues. CDR3 sequence reads: CASSPRRTSGDTQYF. The CDR3, as DNA: TGTGCCAGCAGCCCGAGAAGGACTAGCGGAGATACGCAGTATTTT.

The chain is built from TRBV18 and TRBJ1-2; TRBD1 matches 8 bases. The CDR3 has 15 residues. Per germline, CDR1 KGHSH and CDR2 LQKENI. J gave up 6 bases and V 3 bases, and 9 bases lay outside the gene matches. The CDR3 DNA sequence: TGTGCCAGCTCACCGGATAGGACAGGGAGGCATGGCTACACCTTC. It codes for CASSPDRTGRHGYTF.

The CDR3 DNA reads TGTGCCAGCAGTTTCCCAGGGTATTCCTTTCCCCTCCACTTT. This codes for CASSFPGYSFPLHF. The rearrangement links TRBV28 to TRBJ1-6, with a tentative D call TRBD1 (5 bases). V lost 3 bases, J lost 13 bases, and 16 bases lay in between. This CDR3 comprises 14 residues. From germline, CDR1 is MDHEN and CDR2 SYDVKM. The full variable domain, in which reference TRBV28 and TRBJ1-6 provide the parts outside the CDR3, is DVKVTQSSRYLVKRTGEKVFLECVQDMDHENMFWYRQDPGLGLRLIYFSYDVKMKEKGDIPEGYSVSREKKERFSLILESASTNQTSMYLCASSFPGYSFPLHFGNGTRLTVT.

The chain recombines TRBV18 with TRBJ1-2; no definite D call. In germline, CDR1 is KGHSH, CDR2 LQKENI. This CDR3 comprises 12 residues. Trimming left V 2 bases short and J 5 bases short, with 6 bases between. CDR3 protein: CASSPDRYGYTF. Here the CDR3 DNA reads TGTGCCAGCTCACCAGATCGGTATGGCTACACCTTC.

V and J are TRBV30 and TRBJ1-5, with D perhaps TRBD1 (6 bases). The V end was cut by 0 bases, the J end by 9 bases, with 15 bases between. CDR1 and CDR2 (germline): GTSNPN, SVGIG (reference sequence). The CDR3 loop spans 14 amino acids. The DNA of the CDR3 is TGTGCCTGGAGTGTTGGGGGCAGCTCAGGGCCCCAGCATTTT. This codes for CAWSVGGSSGPQHF. The whole variable domain, remainder taken from reference TRBV30 and TRBJ1-5, is SQTIHQWPATLVQPVGSPLSLECTVEGTSNPNLYWYRQAAGRGLQLLFYSVGIGQISSEVPQNLSASRPQDRQFILSSKKLLLSDSGFYLCAWSVGGSSGPQHFGDGTRLSIL.

DNA for the CDR3: TGTGCCACCAGCATCTCACCCGGGACAGGGGATAGCAATCAGCCCCAGCATTTT. This gives the protein CATSISPGTGDSNQPQHF. This chain connects TRBV15 to TRBJ1-5; 10 bases align to TRBD1. The CDR3 has 18 amino acids. The ends lost 4 bases at V and 0 bases at J; junction bases unmatched: 9. CDR1 LNHNV and CDR2 YYDKDF come from the germline V gene (reference sequence).

The chain links TRBV9 to TRBJ1-6; 10 nucleotides line up with TRBD1. The CDR3 runs 16 residues. CDR1 is SGDLS and CDR2 is YYNGEE in the germline V gene. The ends lost 2 bases at V and 9 bases at J; junction bases unmatched: 8. CDR3 sequence: CASSVGDRGVLSPLHF. CDR3 coding DNA: TGTGCCAGCAGCGTTGGGGACAGGGGTGTTCTTTCACCCCTCCACTTT.

This rearrangement joins TRBV3-1 (or the pseudogene TRBV3-2) to TRBJ2-7; D might be TRBD2 (7 bases). The V end lost 7 bases, the J end lost 4 bases, and 23 bases lay between the germline ends. The CDR3 is 16 amino acids. Germline values: CDR1 LGHDT, CDR2 YNNKEL (reference sequence). Written as DNA, the CDR3 is TGTGCCAGCAACCGCGGGGGCGAGTCGGGGGCGTACGAGCAGTACTTC. This sequence encodes CASNRGGESGAYEQYF.

This clone occurred once. This rearrangement joins TRBV19 to TRBJ2-2; tentative D call: TRBD1 (6 bases). The CDR3 has 15 amino acids. The germline gives CDR1 LNHDA, CDR2 SQIVND (reference sequence). Trimming cost V 5 bases and J 5 bases, with 15 bases left between them. Here the CDR3 DNA reads TGTGCCAGTAGTTACGTACAGGGTACAACCGGGGAGCTGTTTTTT. Translated: CASSYVQGTTGELFF.

The table lists this clone with a count of one. The chain joins TRBV3-1 (or the pseudogene TRBV3-2) to TRBJ2-1; possibly TRBD1 or TRBD2 for D (6 bases each). Trimming shortened V by 2 bases and J by 5 bases, and 16 bases separated the two germline ends. This CDR3 has 16 amino acids. Germline V gives CDR1 LGHDT, CDR2 YNNKEL (reference sequence). CDR3 region: CASSQPGHRRDNEQFF. The CDR3 coding sequence is TGTGCCAGCAGCCAACCGGGACATCGGAGGGACAATGAGCAGTTCTTC.

V usage is TRBV6-2 or TRBV6-3 and J usage is TRBJ1-5; no definite D call. The V gene's germline CDR1 is MNHEY and CDR2 SVGEGT. Trimming pared 5 bases from V and 2 bases from J, leaving 10 bases between. The CDR3 has 14 amino acids. The DNA of the CDR3 is TGTGCCAGCAGTGGTCAACTTGGCAATCAGCCCCAGCATTTT. Amino acid sequence: CASSGQLGNQPQHF.

The V and J genes are TRBV6-5 and TRBJ2-5; no definite D call. Germline V gene lookup returns CDR1 MNHEY and CDR2 SVGAGI. The CDR3 runs to 14 residues. V gave up 7 bases and J gave up 3 bases, with 15 bases separating them. DNA for the CDR3: TGTGCCAGCACTCCTGGGAACACAGAAGAGACCCAGTACTTC. It encodes CASTPGNTEETQYF.

This chain links TRBV27 with TRBJ1-2; 7 bases fit TRBD1. The germline gives CDR1 MNHEY, CDR2 SMNVEV (reference sequence). Trimming took 6 bases from V and 8 from J; bases not matched to a gene: 21. The CDR3 loop spans 17 amino acids. The CDR3 loop is CASSQTISGTAMGGYTF. DNA of the CDR3: TGTGCCAGCAGCCAAACCATCTCCGGGACAGCCATGGGAGGCTACACCTTC.

This clone showed up just a few times. This chain links TRBV30 with TRBJ1-1; D call uncertain. The CDR3 loop spans 13 amino acids. Germline-derived CDR1 and CDR2 are GTSNPN and SVGIG (reference sequence). V lost 4 bases, J lost 1 base, and 10 bases lay in between. The CDR3 reads CAWTLGWNTEAFF. The CDR3 DNA reads TGTGCCTGGACTTTGGGCTGGAACACTGAAGCTTTCTTT.